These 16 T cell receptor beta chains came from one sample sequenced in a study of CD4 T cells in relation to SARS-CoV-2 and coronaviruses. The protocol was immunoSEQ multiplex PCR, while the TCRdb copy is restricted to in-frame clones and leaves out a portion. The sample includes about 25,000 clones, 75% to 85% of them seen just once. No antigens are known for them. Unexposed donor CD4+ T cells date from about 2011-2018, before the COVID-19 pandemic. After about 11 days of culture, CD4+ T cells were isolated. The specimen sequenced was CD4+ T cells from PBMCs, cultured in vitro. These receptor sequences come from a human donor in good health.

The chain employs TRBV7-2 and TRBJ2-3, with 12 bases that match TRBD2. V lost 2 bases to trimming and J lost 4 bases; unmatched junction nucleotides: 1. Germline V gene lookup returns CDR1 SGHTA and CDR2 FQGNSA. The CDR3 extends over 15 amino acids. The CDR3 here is CASSLLAGGPDTQYF. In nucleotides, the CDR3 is TGTGCCAGCAGCTTACTAGCGGGAGGGCCAGATACGCAGTATTTT.

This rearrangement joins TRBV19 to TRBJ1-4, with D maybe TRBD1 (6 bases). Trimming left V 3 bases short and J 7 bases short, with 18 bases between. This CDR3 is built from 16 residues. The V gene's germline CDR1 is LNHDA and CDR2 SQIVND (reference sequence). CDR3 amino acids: CASSIGTRRSGEKLFF. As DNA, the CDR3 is TGTGCCAGTAGTATCGGGACACGAAGATCGGGTGAAAAACTGTTTTTT. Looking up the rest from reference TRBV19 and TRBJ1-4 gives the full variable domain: DGGITQSPKYLFRKEGQNVTLSCEQNLNHDAMYWYRQDPGQGLRLIYYSQIVNDFQKGDIAEGYSVSREKKESFPLTVTSAQKNPTAFYLCASSIGTRRSGEKLFFGSGTQLSVL.

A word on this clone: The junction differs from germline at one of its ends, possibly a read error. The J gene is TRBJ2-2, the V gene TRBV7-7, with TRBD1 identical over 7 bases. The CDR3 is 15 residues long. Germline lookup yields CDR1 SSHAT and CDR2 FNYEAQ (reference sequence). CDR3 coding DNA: TGTGCTAGCAGCTCTAGGACAGGATCCACCGGGGAGCTGTTTTTT. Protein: CASSSRTGSTGELFF.

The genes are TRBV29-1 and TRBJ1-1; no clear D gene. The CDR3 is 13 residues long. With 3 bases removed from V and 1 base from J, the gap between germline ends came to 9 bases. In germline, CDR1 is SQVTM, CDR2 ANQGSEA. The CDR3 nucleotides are TGCAGCGTTGAGTGGGCGGGGAACACTGAAGCTTTCTTT. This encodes CSVEWAGNTEAFF.

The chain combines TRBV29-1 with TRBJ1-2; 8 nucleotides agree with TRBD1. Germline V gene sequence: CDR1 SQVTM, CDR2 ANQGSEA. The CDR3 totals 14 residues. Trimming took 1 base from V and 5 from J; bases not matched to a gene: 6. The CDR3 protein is CSVEGTGRLYGYTF. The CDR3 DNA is TGCAGCGTTGAAGGGACAGGGAGACTGTATGGCTACACCTTC.

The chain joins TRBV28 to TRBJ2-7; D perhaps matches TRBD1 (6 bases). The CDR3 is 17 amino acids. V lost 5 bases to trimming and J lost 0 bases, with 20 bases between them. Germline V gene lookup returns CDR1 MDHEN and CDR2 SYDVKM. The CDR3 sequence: CASSPSSDRSLSYEQYF. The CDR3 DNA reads TGTGCCAGCAGTCCATCGTCGGACAGATCCCTCTCCTACGAGCAGTACTTC.

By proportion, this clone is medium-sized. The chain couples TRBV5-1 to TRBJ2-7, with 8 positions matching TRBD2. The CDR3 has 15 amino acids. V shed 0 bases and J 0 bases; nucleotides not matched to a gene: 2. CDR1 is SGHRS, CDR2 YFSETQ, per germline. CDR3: CASSLERGFSYEQYF. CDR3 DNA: TGCGCCAGCAGCTTGGAGCGGGGGTTCTCCTACGAGCAGTACTTC.

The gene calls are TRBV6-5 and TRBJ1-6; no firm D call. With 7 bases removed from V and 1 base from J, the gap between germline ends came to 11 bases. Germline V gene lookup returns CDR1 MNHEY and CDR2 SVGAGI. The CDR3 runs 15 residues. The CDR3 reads CASKLRGSYNSPLHF. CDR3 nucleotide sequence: TGTGCCAGCAAATTACGTGGGTCCTATAATTCACCCCTCCACTTT.

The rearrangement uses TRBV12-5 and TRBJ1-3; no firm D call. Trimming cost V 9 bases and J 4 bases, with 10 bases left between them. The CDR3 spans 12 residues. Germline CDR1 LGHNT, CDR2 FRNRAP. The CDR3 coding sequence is TGTGCTAGCCCCATTCCCGGAAACACCATATATTTT. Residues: CASPIPGNTIYF.

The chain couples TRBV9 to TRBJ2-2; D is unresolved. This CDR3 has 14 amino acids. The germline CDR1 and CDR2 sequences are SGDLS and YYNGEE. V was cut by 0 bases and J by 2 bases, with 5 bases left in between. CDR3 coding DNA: TGTGCCAGCAGCGTAGGACAAAACACCGGGGAGCTGTTTTTT. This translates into CASSVGQNTGELFF.

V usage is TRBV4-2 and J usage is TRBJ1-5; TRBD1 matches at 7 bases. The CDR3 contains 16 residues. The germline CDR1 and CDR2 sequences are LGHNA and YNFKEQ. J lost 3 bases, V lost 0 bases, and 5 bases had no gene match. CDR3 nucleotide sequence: TGTGCCAGCAGCCAAGATGGAGGGGGCAACAATCAGCCCCAGCATTTT. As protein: CASSQDGGGNNQPQHF.

The CDR3 sequence is CASRSGLAVSYNEQFF. The CDR3 region has the DNA TGTGCCAGCAGATCGGGACTAGCGGTCTCCTACAATGAGCAGTTCTTC. V and J are TRBV2 and TRBJ2-1, with 11 bases aligning to TRBD2. CDR1 SNHLY and CDR2 FYNNEI come from the germline V gene. This CDR3 has 16 residues. Trimming cost V 6 bases and J 0 bases; bases outside gene matches: 4.

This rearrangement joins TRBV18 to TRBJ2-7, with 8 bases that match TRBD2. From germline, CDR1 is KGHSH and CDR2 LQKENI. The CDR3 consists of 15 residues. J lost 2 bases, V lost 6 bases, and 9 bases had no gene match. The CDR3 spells CASSRGGQGTYEQYF. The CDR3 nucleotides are TGTGCCAGCTCTCGGGGGGGGCAGGGGACCTACGAGCAGTACTTC.

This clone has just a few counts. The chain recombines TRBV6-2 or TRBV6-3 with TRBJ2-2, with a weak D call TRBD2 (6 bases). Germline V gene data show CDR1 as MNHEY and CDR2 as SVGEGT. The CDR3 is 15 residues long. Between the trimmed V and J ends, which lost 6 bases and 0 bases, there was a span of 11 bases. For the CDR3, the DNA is TGTGCCAGCAGCCGGGACTCACCGAACACCGGGGAGCTGTTTTTT. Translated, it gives CASSRDSPNTGELFF.

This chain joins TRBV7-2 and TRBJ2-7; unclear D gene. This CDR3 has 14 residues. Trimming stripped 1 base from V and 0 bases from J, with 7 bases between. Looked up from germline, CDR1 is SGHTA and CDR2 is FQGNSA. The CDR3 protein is CASSLGVSSYEQYF. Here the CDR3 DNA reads TGTGCCAGCAGCTTAGGGGTCAGCTCCTACGAGCAGTACTTC.

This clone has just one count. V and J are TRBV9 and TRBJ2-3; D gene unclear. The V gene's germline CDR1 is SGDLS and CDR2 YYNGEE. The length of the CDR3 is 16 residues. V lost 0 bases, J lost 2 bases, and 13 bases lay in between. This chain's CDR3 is CASSVAGGPVTDTQYF. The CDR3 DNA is TGTGCCAGCAGCGTAGCCGGCGGACCGGTCACAGATACGCAGTATTTT.